The 23 T cell receptor beta chains given below trace back to one sample, sequenced in a study of T-cell reconstitution after alpha-beta-depleted transplantation in children (dated by TCRdb to the mid-2010s). Library generation was performed with PCR. The sample was run on an Illumina HiSeq 2500. TCR libraries were prepared with molecular barcoding, using unique molecular identifiers to normalize TCRbeta repertoire quantification. The raw public data were reprocessed by TCRdb itself: fastp quality trimming at Q25, MiXCR clonotype calling, in-frame beta chains only. Merged by CDR3 protein, the rows form single entries marked with the most common genes and DNA. The sample table holds 300,000 to 350,000 distinct CDR3 sequences, of which about 16% were seen once. The top ten clones comprise roughly 40% of the sample. The intended sense of this specimen's treatment or condition label: allogeneic hematopoietic cell transplantation with graft depleted of TCRalphabeta T cells and CD19 B cells.

The sample consisted of PBMCs, mostly from graft donor cells, taken 360 days after TCRalphabeta/CD19-depleted stem cell transplant. All receptors derive from a male patient between 2 and 15 years old who had a stem cell transplant for acute lymphoblastic leukemia, so the T cells may come from the graft donor.

J is TRBJ1-5 and V is TRBV28; 8 nucleotides align to TRBD1. The CDR3 covers 16 residues. V lost 5 bases, J lost 6 bases, and 12 bases stayed unmatched. From germline, CDR1 is MDHEN and CDR2 SYDVKM. CDR3 loop: CASSTPWQGASQPQHF. The CDR3, as DNA: TGTGCCAGCAGTACACCCTGGCAGGGGGCTTCTCAGCCCCAGCATTTT.

The chain has TRBV7-2 and TRBJ2-7; tentative D call: TRBD2 (6 bases). Per germline, CDR1 SGHTA and CDR2 FQGNSA. This CDR3 region has 15 residues. Between the trimmed V and J ends, which lost 6 bases and 1 base, there was a span of 16 bases. The CDR3 region has the DNA TGTGCCAGCAGTCATCGACTAGTCCCTTCCTACGAGCAGTACTTC. Protein: CASSHRLVPSYEQYF.

The genes are TRBV29-1 and TRBJ2-3; 8 bases align to TRBD2. Looked up from germline, CDR1 is SQVTM and CDR2 is ANQGSEA. This CDR3 contains 18 residues. Trimming took 4 bases from V and 3 from J; bases not matched to a gene: 18. The CDR3 sequence is CSVVPAGARAKWTDTQYF. CDR3 sequence (DNA): TGCAGCGTTGTCCCAGCGGGAGCGCGAGCGAAGTGGACAGATACGCAGTATTTT.

V gene TRBV5-1 combines with J gene TRBJ1-2; TRBD1 is a possible D gene (5 bases). V gave up 0 bases and J gave up 7 bases, with 13 bases separating them. Germline loops: CDR1 SGHRS, CDR2 YFSETQ. The CDR3 extends over 14 amino acids. The CDR3 nucleotides are TGCGCCAGCAGCTTGGAGAGGGCAGGGATTGGCTACACCTTC. This encodes CASSLERAGIGYTF.

This clonotype was counted between two and nine times. The rearrangement links TRBV7-2 to TRBJ1-2; TRBD1 matches at 7 bases. The CDR3 contains 12 residues. Germline V gene data show CDR1 as SGHTA and CDR2 as FQGNSA. V was clipped by 3 bases and J by 8 bases; unmatched bases: 3. This chain's CDR3 is CASSFYRGGYTF. The CDR3 DNA follows: TGTGCCAGCAGCTTCTACAGGGGCGGCTACACCTTC. Full variable domain (rest looked up from reference TRBV7-2 and TRBJ1-2): GAGVSQSPSNKVTEKGKDVELRCDPISGHTALYWYRQSLGQGLEFLIYFQGNSAPDKSGLPSDRFSAERTGGSVSTLTIQRTQQEDSAVYLCASSFYRGGYTFGSGTRLTVV.

The chain recombines TRBV7-2 with TRBJ2-1, with 7 nucleotides matching TRBD2. The germline gives CDR1 SGHTA, CDR2 FQGNSA. After removal of 6 bases from V and 4 bases from J, the junction contained 9 bases not matched to a gene. This CDR3 contains 15 residues. CDR3 in amino acids: CASRGARLAYNEQFF. Here the CDR3 DNA reads TGTGCCAGCAGGGGAGCCAGACTAGCATACAATGAGCAGTTCTTC.

The table lists this clonotype with a few counts. The CDR3 loop reads CASSLRDTHYEQYF. CDR3 DNA sequence: TGCGCCAGCAGCCTCCGGGACACCCACTACGAGCAGTACTTC. The gene calls are TRBV4-1 and TRBJ2-7; maybe TRBD1 (6 bases). Germline V gene data show CDR1 as MGHRA and CDR2 as YSYEKL. This CDR3 has 14 amino acids. The ends were cut back, 4 bases at V and 3 bases at J, with 13 bases in the middle.

The genes are TRBV19 and TRBJ2-1; 7 nucleotides align to TRBD2. CDR1 is LNHDA, CDR2 SQIVND, per germline (reference sequence). CDR3 length: 16 amino acids. Unmatched junction bases numbered 9, after V lost 5 bases and J lost 2 bases. This CDR3 is CASSLGGRSAYNEQFF. The CDR3 DNA reads TGTGCCAGTAGTCTCGGCGGGAGATCAGCCTACAATGAGCAGTTCTTC. Supplemented by reference TRBV19 and TRBJ2-1, the full variable domain reads DGGITQSPKYLFRKEGQNVTLSCEQNLNHDAMYWYRQDPGQGLRLIYYSQIVNDFQKGDIAEGYSVSREKKESFPLTVTSAQKNPTAFYLCASSLGGRSAYNEQFFGPGTRLTVL.

There are many counts of this clonotype. J is TRBJ2-7 and V is TRBV12-3 or TRBV12-4; D might be TRBD1 (6 bases). V lost 2 bases and J 3 bases, leaving 11 bases between the germline ends. This CDR3 has 14 amino acids. The CDR3 nucleotides are TGTGCCAGCAGTTTATGGGAACAGGGCTACGAGCAGTACTTC. As protein: CASSLWEQGYEQYF.

The chain links TRBV11-2 to TRBJ1-4; possibly TRBD1 for D (5 bases). The CDR3 is made up of 16 amino acids. With 1 base removed from V and 3 bases from J, the gap between germline ends came to 12 bases. Germline CDR1 and CDR2: SGHAT and FQNNGV. DNA for the CDR3: TGTGCCAGCAGCTTAGGCCAGTGGGGGTCTAATGAAAAACTGTTTTTT. This gives the protein CASSLGQWGSNEKLFF.

CDR3 sequence: CASSQAGVYEKLFF. The CDR3 DNA follows: TGTGCCAGCAGCCAAGCAGGGGTCTATGAAAAACTGTTTTTT. This rearrangement joins TRBV3-1 to TRBJ1-4; weak D call: TRBD1 (6 bases). The germline V and J ends were trimmed by 1 base and 6 bases, with 9 bases remaining between them. This CDR3 has 14 residues. The germline gives CDR1 LGHDT, CDR2 YNNKEL (reference sequence).

The chain uses TRBV9 and TRBJ2-2; D is undetermined. Deletions cut 2 bases from V and 7 bases from J, with 6 bases between. The V gene's germline CDR1 is SGDLS and CDR2 YYNGEE. The CDR3 is 12 residues long. The CDR3: CASSVLSGELFF. CDR3 sequence (DNA): TGTGCCAGCAGCGTCCTCAGCGGGGAGCTGTTTTTT.

The rearrangement uses TRBV6-5 and TRBJ1-1; maybe TRBD1 (5 bases). Germline CDR1 is MNHEY and CDR2 is SVGAGI. Trimming removed 0 bases at V and 4 bases at J, with 18 bases between. There are 17 residues in the CDR3. The CDR3 is CASSYSRLRRASTEAFF. In nucleotides, the CDR3 is TGTGCCAGCAGTTACTCGAGGCTGCGCAGGGCGAGCACTGAAGCTTTCTTT.

This clonotype was picked up a small number of times. The chain carries TRBV10-2 and TRBJ2-5; TRBD2 matches at 7 bases. Looked up from germline, CDR1 is WSHSY and CDR2 is SAAADI. CDR3 length: 15 amino acids. V trimming: 6 bases; J trimming: 7 bases; junction bases outside the gene matches: 14. CDR3: CASSDYLAGDWTQYF. As DNA, the CDR3 is TGCGCCAGCAGCGACTATTTGGCGGGGGATTGGACCCAGTACTTC.

This clonotype was observed a few times. The rearrangement uses TRBV7-2 and TRBJ1-3, with TRBD1 matching 7 bases. V trimming: 1 base; J trimming: 3 bases; junction bases outside the gene matches: 3. Germline-derived CDR1 and CDR2 are SGHTA and FQGNSA. This CDR3 comprises 15 residues. CDR3 loop: CASSLVQGVGNTIYF. The CDR3 DNA follows: TGTGCCAGCAGCTTAGTTCAGGGGGTTGGAAACACCATATATTTT.

This clonotype was counted many times. The chain combines TRBV6-5 with TRBJ2-3, with TRBD1 as a possible D gene (5 bases). The germline gives CDR1 MNHEY, CDR2 SVGAGI. The V end was cut by 0 bases, the J end by 5 bases, with 24 bases between. There are 19 residues in the CDR3. The CDR3 region is CASSYSISVGLDLVDTQYF. For the CDR3, the DNA is TGTGCCAGCAGTTACTCGATCTCGGTGGGGCTAGATCTCGTAGATACGCAGTATTTT.

This clonotype appeared a few times. V is TRBV7-2 and J is TRBJ2-7; a possible D gene is TRBD2 (5 bases). CDR3 length equals 13 residues. The germline CDR1 and CDR2 sequences are SGHTA and FQGNSA. The V gene lost 1 base and the J gene lost 5 bases, with 9 bases spanning the gap. In DNA, the CDR3 is TGTGCCAGCAGCTTAGTCCGGGGTCACGAGCAGTACTTC. Protein product: CASSLVRGHEQYF.

This clonotype was detected a few times. The rearrangement joins TRBV4-3 to TRBJ1-1; D not certain. This CDR3 has 17 amino acids. V lost 2 bases and J 0 bases, leaving 16 bases between the germline ends. CDR1 is LGHNA, CDR2 YSLEER, per germline. The CDR3 DNA reads as TGCGCCAGCAGCCAACGGGCTGGCCCTCCTATGAACACTGAAGCTTTCTTT. Protein: CASSQRAGPPMNTEAFF.

Many counts were recorded for this clonotype. This chain connects TRBV2 to TRBJ2-2; D perhaps matches TRBD1 (5 bases). The CDR3 runs 16 residues. The V gene's germline CDR1 is SNHLY and CDR2 FYNNEI. The V end lost 0 bases, the J end lost 4 bases, and 12 bases lay between the germline ends. For the CDR3, the DNA is TGTGCCAGCAGTGAAGCGCTTGACAGCTTCACCGGGGAGCTGTTTTTT. It translates to CASSEALDSFTGELFF.

In this sample, this clonotype turned up many times. This chain links TRBV20-1 with TRBJ2-1; D might be TRBD2 (6 bases). V gave up 3 bases and J gave up 3 bases, with 18 bases separating them. Germline-derived CDR1 and CDR2 are DFQATT and SNEGSKA (reference sequence). CDR3 length: 16 amino acids. DNA of the CDR3: TGCAGTGCTAGCCTCATTTATTGCGGGGTCTACAATGAGCAGTTCTTC. Translation: CSASLIYCGVYNEQFF.

This clonotype occurred many times. J is TRBJ1-1 and V is TRBV29-1, with D tentatively TRBD1 (5 bases). The germline CDR1 and CDR2 sequences are SQVTM and ANQGSEA. The CDR3 runs to 13 residues. V was cut by 7 bases and J by 3 bases, with 15 bases left in between. The DNA for the CDR3 is TGCAGCGCCTTTGACAGCATTTACACTGAAGCTTTCTTT. Translating it yields CSAFDSIYTEAFF.

This clonotype occurred many times. This chain uses TRBV11-2 with TRBJ1-2; tentative D call: TRBD1 (5 bases). Germline V CDR1 and CDR2: SGHAT, FQNNGV. This CDR3 has 14 residues. The germline V and J ends were trimmed by 6 bases and 3 bases, with 14 bases remaining between them. DNA of the CDR3: TGTGCCAGCAGTACGTTGTGGGGGGACTATGGCTACACCTTC. It yields the protein CASSTLWGDYGYTF.

In its sample, this clonotype was seen a few times. The chain has TRBV4-3 and TRBJ2-4, with a tentative D call TRBD1 (7 bases). V was pared by 0 bases and J by 1 base, with 13 bases between. The CDR3 contains 17 residues. Germline-derived CDR1 and CDR2 are LGHNA and YSLEER. The DNA of the CDR3 is TGCGCCAGCAGCCAAGATCGGGCAGGGGGGGCCAAAAACATTCAGTACTTC. This sequence encodes CASSQDRAGGAKNIQYF.